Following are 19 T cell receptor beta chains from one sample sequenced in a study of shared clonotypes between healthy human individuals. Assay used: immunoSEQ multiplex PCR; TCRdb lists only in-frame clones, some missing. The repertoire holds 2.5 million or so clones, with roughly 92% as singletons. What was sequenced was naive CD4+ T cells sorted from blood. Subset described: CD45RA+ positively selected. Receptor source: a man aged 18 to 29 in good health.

CDR3 loop: CASRTGSSYTF. The CDR3, as DNA: TGTGCCAGCAGGACAGGGTCGAGCTACACCTTC. The rearrangement joins TRBV6-1 to TRBJ1-2; 7 bases fit TRBD1. Germline CDR1 and CDR2: MNHNS and SASEGT. The CDR3 is 11 amino acids. The V and J ends lost 6 bases and 9 bases, in that order; junction bases with no gene match: 4.

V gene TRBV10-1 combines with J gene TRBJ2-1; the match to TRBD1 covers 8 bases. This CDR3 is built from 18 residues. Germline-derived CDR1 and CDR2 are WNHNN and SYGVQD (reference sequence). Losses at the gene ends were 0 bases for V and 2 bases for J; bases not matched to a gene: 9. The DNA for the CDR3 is TGCGCCAGCAGTGAGTCGCTGCGGGACAGGTCACCCTACAATGAGCAGTTCTTC. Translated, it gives CASSESLRDRSPYNEQFF.

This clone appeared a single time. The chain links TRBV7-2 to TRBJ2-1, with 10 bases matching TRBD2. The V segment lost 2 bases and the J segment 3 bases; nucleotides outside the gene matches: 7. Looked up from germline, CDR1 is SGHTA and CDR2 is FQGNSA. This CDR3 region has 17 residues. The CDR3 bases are TGTGCCAGCAGCTTATTGACTAGCGGGCTTTACTACAATGAGCAGTTCTTC. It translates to CASSLLTSGLYYNEQFF.

The CDR3 protein is CASSPAGRGTDTQYF. CDR3 sequence (DNA): TGCGCCAGCAGCCCGGCCGGGCGGGGGACAGATACGCAGTATTTT. V and J are TRBV5-1 and TRBJ2-3, with TRBD2 identical over 7 bases. CDR3 length: 15 amino acids. Germline trimming cut 4 bases from V and 3 bases from J; bases unmatched to any gene: 8. Germline CDR1 SGHRS, CDR2 YFSETQ.

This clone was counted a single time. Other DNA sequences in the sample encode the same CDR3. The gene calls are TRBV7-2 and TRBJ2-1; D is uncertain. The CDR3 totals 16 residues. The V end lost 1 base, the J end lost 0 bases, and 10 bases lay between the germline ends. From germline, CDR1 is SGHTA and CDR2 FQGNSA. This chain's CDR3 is CASSLVWDSSYNEQFF. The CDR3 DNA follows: TGTGCCAGCAGCTTAGTGTGGGATAGCTCCTACAATGAGCAGTTCTTC.

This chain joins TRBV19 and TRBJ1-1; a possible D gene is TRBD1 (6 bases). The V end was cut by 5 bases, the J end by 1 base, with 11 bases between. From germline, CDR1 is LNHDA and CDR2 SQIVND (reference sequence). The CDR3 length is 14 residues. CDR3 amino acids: CASSYREKNTEAFF. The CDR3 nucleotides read TGTGCCAGTAGTTACAGGGAGAAGAACACTGAAGCTTTCTTT.

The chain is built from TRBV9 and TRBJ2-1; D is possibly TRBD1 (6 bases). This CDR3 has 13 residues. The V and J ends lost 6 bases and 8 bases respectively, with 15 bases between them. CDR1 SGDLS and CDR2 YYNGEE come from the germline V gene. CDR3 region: CASNREYIDEQFF. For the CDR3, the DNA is TGTGCCAGCAACAGGGAGTATATCGATGAGCAGTTCTTC.

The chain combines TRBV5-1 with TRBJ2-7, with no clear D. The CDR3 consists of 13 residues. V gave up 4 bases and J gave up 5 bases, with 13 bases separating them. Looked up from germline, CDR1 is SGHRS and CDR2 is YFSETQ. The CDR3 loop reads CASSGPNTHEQYF. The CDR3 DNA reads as TGCGCCAGCAGCGGACCCAACACTCACGAGCAGTACTTC. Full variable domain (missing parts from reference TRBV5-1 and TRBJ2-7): KAGVTQTPRYLIKTRGQQVTLSCSPISGHRSVSWYQQTPGQGLQFLFEYFSETQRNKGNFPGRFSGRQFSNSRSEMNVSTLELGDSALYLCASSGPNTHEQYFGPGTRLTVT.

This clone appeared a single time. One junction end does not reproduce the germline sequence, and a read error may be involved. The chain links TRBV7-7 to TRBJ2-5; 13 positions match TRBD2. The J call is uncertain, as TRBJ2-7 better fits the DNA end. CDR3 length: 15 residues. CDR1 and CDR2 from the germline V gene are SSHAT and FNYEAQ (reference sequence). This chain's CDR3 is CASSPGLAGPYEQYF. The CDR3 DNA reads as TGTGCTAGCAGCCCGGGACTAGCGGGGCCCTACGAGCAGTACTTC.

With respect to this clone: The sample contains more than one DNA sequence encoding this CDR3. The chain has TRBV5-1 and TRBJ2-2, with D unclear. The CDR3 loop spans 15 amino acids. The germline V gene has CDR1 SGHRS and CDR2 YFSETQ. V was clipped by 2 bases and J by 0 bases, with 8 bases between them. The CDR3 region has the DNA TGCGCCAGCAGCTTCAGTGGGACGAACACCGGGGAGCTGTTTTTT. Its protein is CASSFSGTNTGELFF.

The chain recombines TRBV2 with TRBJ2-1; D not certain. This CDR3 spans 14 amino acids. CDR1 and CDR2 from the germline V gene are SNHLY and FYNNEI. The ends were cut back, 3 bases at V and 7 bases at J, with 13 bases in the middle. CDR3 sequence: CASSEILAWNEQFF. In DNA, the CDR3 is TGTGCCAGCAGTGAGATTTTAGCTTGGAATGAGCAGTTCTTC.

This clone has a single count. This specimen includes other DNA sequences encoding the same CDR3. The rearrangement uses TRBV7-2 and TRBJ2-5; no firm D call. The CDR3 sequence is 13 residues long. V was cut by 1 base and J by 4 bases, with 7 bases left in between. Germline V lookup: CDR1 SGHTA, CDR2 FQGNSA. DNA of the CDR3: TGTGCCAGCAGCTTAGGCCCCGGAGAGACCCAGTACTTC. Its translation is CASSLGPGETQYF.

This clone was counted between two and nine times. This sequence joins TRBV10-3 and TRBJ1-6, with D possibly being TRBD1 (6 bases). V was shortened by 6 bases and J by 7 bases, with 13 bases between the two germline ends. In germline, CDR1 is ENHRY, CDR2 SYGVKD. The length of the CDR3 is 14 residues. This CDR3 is CAISWTAPNSPLHF. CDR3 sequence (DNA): TGTGCCATCAGCTGGACAGCGCCCAATTCACCCCTCCACTTT.

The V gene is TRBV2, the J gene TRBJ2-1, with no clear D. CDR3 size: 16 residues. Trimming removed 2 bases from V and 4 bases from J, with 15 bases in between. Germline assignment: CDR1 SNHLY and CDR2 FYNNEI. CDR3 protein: CASSEPGPLGYNEQFF. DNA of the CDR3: TGTGCCAGCAGTGAACCGGGCCCATTGGGGTACAATGAGCAGTTCTTC.

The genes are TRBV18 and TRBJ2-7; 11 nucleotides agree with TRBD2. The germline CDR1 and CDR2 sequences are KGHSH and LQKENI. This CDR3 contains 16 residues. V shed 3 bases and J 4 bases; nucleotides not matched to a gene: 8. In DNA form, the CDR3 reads TGTGCCAGCTCACCGTACTCGGGACTAGCGGATTACGAGCAGTACTTC. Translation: CASSPYSGLADYEQYF. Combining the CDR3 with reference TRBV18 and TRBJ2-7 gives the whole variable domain NAGVMQNPRHLVRRRGQEARLRCSPMKGHSHVYWYRQLPEEGLKFMVYLQKENIIDESGMPKERFSAEFPKEGPSILRIQQVVRGDSAAYFCASSPYSGLADYEQYFGPGTRLTVT.

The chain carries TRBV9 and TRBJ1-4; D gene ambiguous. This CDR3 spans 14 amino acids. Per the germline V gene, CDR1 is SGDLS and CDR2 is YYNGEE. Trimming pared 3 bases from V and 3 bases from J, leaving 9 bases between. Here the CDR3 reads CASSESGANEKLFF. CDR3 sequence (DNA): TGTGCCAGCAGCGAGTCCGGGGCTAATGAAAAACTGTTTTTT. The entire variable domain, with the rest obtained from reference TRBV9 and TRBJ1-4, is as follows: DSGVTQTPKHLITATGQRVTLRCSPRSGDLSVYWYQQSLDQGLQFLIQYYNGEERAKGNILERFSAQQFPDLHSELNLSSLELGDSALYFCASSESGANEKLFFGSGTQLSVL.

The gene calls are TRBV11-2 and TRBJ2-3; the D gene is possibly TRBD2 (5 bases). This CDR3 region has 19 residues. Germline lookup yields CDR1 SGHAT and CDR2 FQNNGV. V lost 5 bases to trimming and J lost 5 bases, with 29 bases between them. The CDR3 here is CASSRRFEPVRVGRDTQYF. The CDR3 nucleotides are TGTGCCAGCAGCCGTAGATTCGAGCCCGTTAGGGTAGGGAGAGATACGCAGTATTTT.

The DNA for the CDR3 is TGTGCCAGCAGCCAGGCGTCCCAGAGCGATTATGGCTACACCTTC. Its translation: CASSQASQSDYGYTF. The chain has TRBV4-2 and TRBJ1-2; D remains ambiguous. The germline V gene has CDR1 LGHNA and CDR2 YNFKEQ. Trimming stripped 3 bases from V and 5 bases from J, with 16 bases between. The CDR3 consists of 15 residues.

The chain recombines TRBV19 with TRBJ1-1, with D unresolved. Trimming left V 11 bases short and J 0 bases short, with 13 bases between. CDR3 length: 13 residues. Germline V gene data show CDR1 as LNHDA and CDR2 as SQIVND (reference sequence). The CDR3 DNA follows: TGTGCCTGCCAGGAGCCGATGAACACTGAAGCTTTCTTT. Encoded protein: CACQEPMNTEAFF.